The T cell receptor beta chain described here comes from a study of OX40 agonist ivuxolimab in advanced cancers. CDR3 length: 17 amino acids. The trim removed 4 bases at V and 8 bases at J, leaving 10 bases unmatched. Germline assignment: CDR1 LGHNA and CDR2 YNFKEQ. Method: immunoSEQ multiplex PCR; TCRdb's copy keeps in-frame clones and lacks some. The data hold 150,000 to 190,000 clones, with 85% to 95% observed a single time. Sample: CD4+ or CD8+ T cells sorted from blood, taken in a trial of the OX40 agonist ivuxolimab. This receptor was taken from an adult with an advanced solid tumor such as melanoma, head and neck, liver or kidney cancer. The gene calls are TRBV4-2 and TRBJ2-2, with TRBD2 matching 13 bases. The CDR3 reads CASSPSTSGGARGELFF. The CDR3 DNA sequence: TGTGCCAGCAGCCCTAGCACTAGCGGGGGGGCAAGAGGGGAGCTGTTTTTT.